Listed here are 6 T cell receptor beta chains from one sample, sequenced in a study of blood T cell repertoires in COVID-19. Generated by immunoSEQ multiplex PCR, the TCRdb table keeps only in-frame clones and is missing some. The table includes fewer than 200,000 clones, 60% to 80% detected once. Sample: peripheral blood. These receptor sequences come from an older man with acute or convalescent COVID-19.

The rearrangement uses TRBV12-5 and TRBJ2-7; TRBD2 agrees at 8 bases. Germline V gene sequence: CDR1 LGHNT, CDR2 FRNRAP. The CDR3 is 14 amino acids. J was trimmed by 1 base and V by 7 bases; bases with no gene match: 6. CDR3 in amino acids: CASAPGGGSYEQYF. The DNA of the CDR3 is TGTGCTAGTGCCCCCGGGGGGGGGTCCTACGAGCAGTACTTC.

V usage is TRBV28 and J usage is TRBJ2-3, with D tentatively TRBD1 (5 bases). V was pared by 6 bases and J by 2 bases, with 9 bases between. The CDR3 loop spans 13 amino acids. Germline lookup yields CDR1 MDHEN and CDR2 SYDVKM. CDR3 sequence reads: CASREQVTDTQYF. Here the CDR3 DNA reads TGTGCCAGCAGAGAACAGGTCACAGATACGCAGTATTTT.

The rearrangement uses TRBV19 and TRBJ2-7; 8 bases fit TRBD2. V lost 4 bases, J lost 3 bases, and 2 bases stayed unmatched. The length of the CDR3 is 13 residues. The V gene's germline CDR1 is LNHDA and CDR2 SQIVND (reference sequence). The DNA of the CDR3 is TGTGCCAGTAGTACCAGCGGGGGCTACGAGCAGTACTTC. It yields the protein CASSTSGGYEQYF.

The rearrangement uses TRBV5-4 and TRBJ1-1; possibly TRBD1 for D (5 bases). Trimming stripped 5 bases from V and 0 bases from J, with 8 bases between. Germline lookup yields CDR1 SGHNT and CDR2 YYREEE (reference sequence). CDR3 length: 13 residues. The CDR3 region has the DNA TGTGCCAGCAGGTCGACAGTGAACACTGAAGCTTTCTTT. Translated, it gives CASRSTVNTEAFF. Together with reference TRBV5-4 and TRBJ1-1, the CDR3 gives the full variable domain: ETGVTQSPTHLIKTRGQQVTLRCSSQSGHNTVSWYQQALGQGPQFIFQYYREEENGRGNFPPRFSGLQFPNYSSELNVNALELDDSALYLCASRSTVNTEAFFGQGTRLTVV.

This clone was observed once. This chain connects TRBV5-1 to TRBJ2-3, with TRBD1 as a possible D gene (5 bases). The CDR3 totals 15 residues. The germline V and J ends were trimmed by 0 bases and 1 base, with 9 bases remaining between them. Germline CDR1 and CDR2: SGHRS and YFSETQ. Here the CDR3 reads CASSLERGRTDTQYF. The CDR3 bases are TGCGCCAGCAGCTTGGAAAGGGGTCGCACAGATACGCAGTATTTT.

The chain links TRBV18 to TRBJ1-1, with 8 bases aligning to TRBD1. V gave up 1 base and J gave up 6 bases; unmatched junction bases: 13. Per germline, CDR1 KGHSH and CDR2 LQKENI. The CDR3 sequence is 17 residues long. The CDR3 sequence is CASSPLNRGQGVAEAFF. In nucleotides, the CDR3 is TGTGCCAGCTCACCACTAAATCGCGGACAGGGAGTTGCTGAAGCTTTCTTT.